The sequence of this T cell receptor beta chain was determined in a study of blood T cell repertoires in COVID-19. As for the study in general: Both acute and convalescent COVID-19 samples were obtained from the United States, Italy and Spain. From T cells, B-cell-depleted T cells, or PBMCs came the material, which was cDNA or gDNA.

Original processing notes: Nucleated cell counts were estimated from reference gene primer amplification. Clones were sequenced by immunoSEQ multiplex PCR, and TCRdb holds only the in-frame ones, with some missing. V and J calls and clone size are copied from that table; D and trimming were computed from the DNA. The sample consists of about 210,000 clones, roughly 80% of them appearing once. Patients from Seattle were sampled longitudinally, starting during active infection. The CDR3 is 15 residues long. The V end lost 0 bases, the J end lost 0 bases, and 6 bases lay between the germline ends. CDR1 and CDR2 (germline): MNHEY, SVGAGI.

V usage is TRBV6-5 and J usage is TRBJ1-5; no definite D call. Input material: peripheral blood. This receptor was obtained from a woman aged 80 or over with COVID-19, enrolled during active disease. The CDR3 region has the DNA TGTGCCAGCAGTTACTCGTCTGTTAGCAATCAGCCCCAGCATTTT. Its protein product is CASSYSSVSNQPQHF.